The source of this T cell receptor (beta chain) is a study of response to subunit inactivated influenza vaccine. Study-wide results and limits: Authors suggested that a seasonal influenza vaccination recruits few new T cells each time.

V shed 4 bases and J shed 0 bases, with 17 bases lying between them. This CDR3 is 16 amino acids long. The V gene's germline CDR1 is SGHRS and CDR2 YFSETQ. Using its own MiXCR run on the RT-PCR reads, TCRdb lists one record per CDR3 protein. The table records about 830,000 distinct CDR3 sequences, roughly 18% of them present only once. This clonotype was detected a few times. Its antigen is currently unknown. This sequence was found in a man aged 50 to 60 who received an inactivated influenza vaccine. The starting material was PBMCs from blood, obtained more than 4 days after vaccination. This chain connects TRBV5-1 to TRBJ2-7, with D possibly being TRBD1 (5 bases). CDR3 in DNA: TGCGCCAGCAGCGTTATGTATAGACAGAGCTCCTACGAGCAGTACTTC. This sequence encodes CASSVMYRQSSYEQYF. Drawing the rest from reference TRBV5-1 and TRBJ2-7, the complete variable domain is KAGVTQTPRYLIKTRGQQVTLSCSPISGHRSVSWYQQTPGQGLQFLFEYFSETQRNKGNFPGRFSGRQFSNSRSEMNVSTLELGDSALYLCASSVMYRQSSYEQYFGPGTRLTVT.